This TCR beta chain stems from a study of CD8+ T cells in alopecia areata. V was pared by 4 bases and J by 4 bases, with 16 bases between. The CDR3 sequence is 15 residues long. Germline assignment: CDR1 SGHNT and CDR2 YYREEE (reference sequence). Extracted RNA was reverse transcribed into cDNA, the sequencing template. Some clones are missing from TCRdb's copy, which holds only in-frame ones; the method was immunoSEQ multiplex PCR. The sample lists under 300,000 clones, about three fifths occurring once. Treatment denoted: oral pan-JAK inhibitor, 5-10 mg twice daily. The chain has TRBV5-4 and TRBJ2-3; D perhaps matches TRBD1 (5 bases). This clonotype was obtained from a human donor with alopecia areata. The starting material was CD4+ T cells sorted from blood, obtained at roughly week 52, from a patient treated with tofacitinib. The CDR3 bases are TGTGCCAGCAGCCAGCAGGGTCGGATGGCAGATACGCAGTATTTT. Amino acids: CASSQQGRMADTQYF.